The 20 T cell receptor beta chains presented below share a single source sample, sequenced in a study of glioma-infiltrating T cells after dendritic cell vaccination (TCRdb year 2016). To prepare the library, the immunoSEQ multiplex PCR assay was applied. Imported from immuneACCESS, the table was reduced by TCRdb to in-frame sequences with V and J called. These copies leave out some clones; in studies compared against another copy, an unresolved V gene accounts for under half, and the cause of the remainder is not known. The table for this sample lists about 87,000 clones; 80% to 90% of them were counted only once. Of the sample, 3% to 3.5% falls within the top ten clones. The source was blood, collected before dendritic cell vaccination. These receptors all stem from a human donor with glioblastoma.

This clone was observed once. The chain uses TRBV4-1 and TRBJ1-3; TRBD1 matches 11 bases. V shed 0 bases, J shed 0 bases, and the junction held 7 bases outside the gene matches. Germline V lookup: CDR1 MGHRA, CDR2 YSYEKL. The CDR3 has 19 residues. The DNA for the CDR3 is TGCGCCAGCAGCCAAGAATCGGACAGGGGGCTTTTCTCTGGAAACACCATATATTTT. Its protein product is CASSQESDRGLFSGNTIYF.

The V and J genes are TRBV2 and TRBJ1-2, with TRBD1 matching over 7 bases. J lost 5 bases, V lost 3 bases, and 6 bases had no gene match. The CDR3 is 14 amino acids. Germline V gene data show CDR1 as SNHLY and CDR2 as FYNNEI. The CDR3 DNA is TGTGCCAGCAGTGAGAGGCAGGGGGGATATGGCTACACCTTC. This encodes CASSERQGGYGYTF. The full variable domain, completed using reference TRBV2 and TRBJ1-2, is EPEVTQTPSHQVTQMGQEVILRCVPISNHLYFYWYRQILGQKVEFLVSFYNNEISEKSEIFDDQFSVERPDGSNFTLKIRSTKLEDSAMYFCASSERQGGYGYTFGSGTRLTVV.

The V call is TRBV5-4, the J call TRBJ2-3; the D is unclear. V lost 4 bases to trimming and J lost 4 bases, with 4 bases between them. The CDR3 is 11 residues long. Germline V gives CDR1 SGHNT, CDR2 YYREEE (reference sequence). The CDR3 region has the DNA TGTGCCAGCAGCACTCCAGATACGCAGTATTTT. It specifies CASSTPDTQYF.

The chain employs TRBV11-3 and TRBJ2-1; tentative D call: TRBD2 (6 bases). The CDR3 is made up of 15 amino acids. V shed 5 bases and J shed 5 bases, with 16 bases lying between them. Germline V gene data show CDR1 as SGHNT and CDR2 as YENEEA. CDR3 in amino acids: CASSANIGLHNEQFF. The CDR3 bases are TGTGCCAGCAGCGCAAATATTGGACTACACAATGAGCAGTTCTTC.

The chain is built from TRBV10-1 and TRBJ2-7; 9 bases align to TRBD1. The J segment lost 6 bases and the V segment lost 5 bases, leaving 11 bases of the junction unmatched. The length of the CDR3 is 15 residues. Germline CDR1 reads WNHNN; CDR2 reads SYGVQD (reference sequence). The CDR3 sequence is CASSLKPGQGSEQYF. CDR3 bases: TGCGCCAGCAGTCTAAAGCCGGGACAGGGAAGCGAGCAGTACTTC.

V and J are TRBV7-9 and TRBJ1-1; TRBD1 agrees at 8 bases. This CDR3 contains 14 residues. Germline CDR1 reads SEHNR; CDR2 reads FQNEAQ (reference sequence). V lost 7 bases to trimming and J lost 0 bases; unmatched junction nucleotides: 4. The CDR3 sequence: CASIPDRVNTEAFF. CDR3 coding DNA: TGTGCCAGCATCCCGGACAGGGTGAACACTGAAGCTTTCTTT.

This chain uses TRBV29-1 with TRBJ1-5; 11 bases agree with TRBD1. Germline V gives CDR1 SQVTM, CDR2 ANQGSEA. This CDR3 is 14 amino acids long. V lost 6 bases and J lost 4; bases outside the gene matches: 5. The DNA of the CDR3 is TGCAGCGTAGGGACAGGGGGATTGAATCAGCCCCAGCATTTT. Amino acids: CSVGTGGLNQPQHF.

This rearrangement joins TRBV6-5 to TRBJ1-4, with a weak D call TRBD1 (5 bases). CDR3 length equals 15 residues. Germline CDR1 is MNHEY and CDR2 is SVGAGI. V was clipped by 5 bases and J by 5 bases, with 15 bases between them. The DNA of the CDR3 is TGTGCCAGCAGTCAGCGGTTCGGGGGGAATGAAAAACTGTTTTTT. Translating it yields CASSQRFGGNEKLFF.

The DNA of the CDR3 is TGTGCCAGCAGCTTAGGACAGACTTACTACAATGAGCAGTTCTTC. Its translation is CASSLGQTYYNEQFF. This sequence joins TRBV11-3 and TRBJ2-1; TRBD1 might be the D (5 bases). This CDR3 is 15 amino acids long. The germline V gene has CDR1 SGHNT and CDR2 YENEEA. V was shortened by 1 base and J by 3 bases, with 10 bases between the two germline ends.

CDR3 amino acids: CASSPLLGQQETQYF. The CDR3 DNA follows: TGTGCCAGCAGCCCTCTACTGGGACAGCAAGAGACCCAGTACTTC. The chain links TRBV14 to TRBJ2-5; 7 bases map to TRBD1. Per germline, CDR1 SGHDN and CDR2 FVKESK. The ends lost 4 bases at V and 2 bases at J; junction bases unmatched: 7. The CDR3 covers 15 residues.

With respect to this clone: Other DNA sequences from this sample encode an identical CDR3 as well. The rearrangement uses TRBV4-1 and TRBJ1-6; D gene uncertain. The CDR3 loop spans 16 amino acids. Trimming pared 1 base from V and 7 bases from J, leaving 14 bases between. Looked up from germline, CDR1 is MGHRA and CDR2 is YSYEKL. CDR3 in DNA: TGCGCCAGCAGCCAAGGGTCCGGGGTAGTCAATTCACCCCTCCACTTT. Translating gives CASSQGSGVVNSPLHF.

V and J are TRBV25-1 and TRBJ2-3; TRBD2 matches 13 bases. This CDR3 is built from 14 residues. With V trimmed by 8 bases and J by 6 bases, 5 bases remained unmatched. Germline loops: CDR1 MGHDK, CDR2 SYGVNS. CDR3 sequence: CASSQTSGRDTQYF. Written as DNA, the CDR3 is TGTGCCAGCTCTCAGACTAGCGGGAGGGATACGCAGTATTTT.

The rearrangement uses TRBV7-6 and TRBJ2-5; 7 bases agree with TRBD2. The last part of the DNA fits TRBJ2-7 better; the J call may be wrong. The CDR3 runs 13 residues. Per germline, CDR1 SGHVS and CDR2 FNYEAQ. The CDR3 spells CASSLPGGYEQYF. CDR3 nucleotide sequence: TGTGCCAGCAGCTTACCGGGGGGATACGAGCAGTACTTC.

The rearrangement links TRBV5-1 to TRBJ2-1; possible D gene TRBD2, 6 bases. Trimming shortened V by 3 bases and J by 2 bases, and 9 bases separated the two germline ends. The CDR3 is made up of 14 amino acids. The V gene's germline CDR1 is SGHRS and CDR2 YFSETQ. In DNA, the CDR3 is TGCGCCAGCAGCTCGTCGGGGGCCTACAATGAGCAGTTCTTC. Residues: CASSSSGAYNEQFF.

The CDR3 is CASSPHNSGNTIYF. CDR3 sequence (DNA): TGTGCCAGCAGCCCTCACAACTCTGGAAACACCATATATTTT. The chain links TRBV27 to TRBJ1-3; unclear D gene. V dropped 6 bases and J dropped 0 bases, with 9 bases sitting between them. CDR1 and CDR2 (germline): MNHEY, SMNVEV (reference sequence). This CDR3 contains 14 residues.

The DNA for the CDR3 is TGTGCCAGCAGCCCCCCTGGAACAGGGGGCGGTTCAGGTGAAGCTTTCTTT. It yields the protein CASSPPGTGGGSGEAFF. V is TRBV9 and J is TRBJ1-1; 9 bases are a match to TRBD1. CDR1 and CDR2 from the germline V gene are SGDLS and YYNGEE. Trimming at V came to 4 bases and at J to 7 bases, leaving 17 bases not matched to a gene. The CDR3 is 17 amino acids.

This clone was found once. The chain joins TRBV5-4 to TRBJ2-2, with 10 nucleotides matching TRBD2. The CDR3 length is 15 residues. Germline V CDR1 and CDR2: SGHNT, YYREEE (reference sequence). With V trimmed by 5 bases and J by 4 bases, 5 bases remained unmatched. In DNA, the CDR3 is TGTGCCAGCAGGGCCGGGACTAGCGCCACCGGGGAGCTGTTTTTT. Its protein product is CASRAGTSATGELFF.

CDR3 residues: CASSLFSGRGNEQFF. In DNA, the CDR3 is TGTGCCAGCAGTTTATTTAGCGGGAGAGGCAATGAGCAGTTCTTC. This rearrangement joins TRBV27 to TRBJ2-1, with 9 bases identical to TRBD2. The CDR3 is 15 residues long. The germline V gene has CDR1 MNHEY and CDR2 SMNVEV (reference sequence). The junction had 4 bases not matched to a gene; V was cut back by 1 base and J by 6 bases.

V is TRBV2 and J is TRBJ1-2; 8 nucleotides align to TRBD1. The V and J ends lost 6 bases and 5 bases, in that order; junction bases with no gene match: 5. CDR1 is SNHLY, CDR2 FYNNEI, per germline. This CDR3 comprises 13 residues. CDR3 nucleotides: TGTGCCAGCAGCCCGGACAGGGAATATGGCTACACCTTC. Translating it yields CASSPDREYGYTF.

The rearrangement links TRBV15 to TRBJ1-4, with D hard to call. CDR1 is LNHNV and CDR2 is YYDKDF in the germline V gene (reference sequence). V was trimmed by 0 bases and J by 0 bases, leaving 11 bases between them. This CDR3 comprises 17 residues. The chain's CDR3 is CATSRDYGDSTNEKLFF. In DNA, the CDR3 is TGTGCCACCAGCAGAGATTACGGAGATTCAACTAATGAAAAACTGTTTTTT.